The 11 T cell receptor beta chains below were found in one sample sequenced in a study of CD8+CD57+ T cells in acquired aplastic anemia. Investigators profiled TCR beta VDJ and CDR3 from genomic DNA template. In TCRdb, the reads were re-called with MiXCR into one record per CDR3 protein. The data contain about 160,000 distinct CDR3 sequences, roughly 48% of them singletons. What was sequenced was sorted CD4+, CD8+, or CD8+CD57+ T cells (not recorded which) from PBMCs. The receptor source for this set is a human donor in good health.

This clonotype was observed once. The rearrangement links TRBV6-4 to TRBJ1-2, with TRBD1 as a possible D gene (5 bases). The CDR3 is 14 amino acids. CDR1 and CDR2 from the germline V gene are MRHNA and SNTAGT. Trimming took 4 bases from V and 2 from J, leaving 11 bases between them. The CDR3 DNA reads TGTGCCAGCAGTGCCCTGGCAGGGAACTATGGCTACACCTTC. It is translated as CASSALAGNYGYTF.

A few counts support this clonotype. The V and J genes are TRBV10-2 and TRBJ2-7; the D gene is possibly TRBD1 (6 bases). The CDR3 extends over 12 amino acids. Germline CDR1 is WSHSY and CDR2 is SAAADI. The V and J ends lost 4 bases and 3 bases respectively, with 7 bases between them. CDR3 loop: CASSGQVYEQYF. The CDR3 DNA is TGCGCCAGCAGTGGACAGGTCTACGAGCAGTACTTC.

The V call is TRBV20-1, the J call TRBJ1-1, with a weak D call TRBD1 (5 bases). Looked up from germline, CDR1 is DFQATT and CDR2 is SNEGSKA (reference sequence). Trimming stripped 0 bases from V and 11 bases from J, with 13 bases between. This CDR3 comprises 12 residues. As DNA, the CDR3 is TGCAGTGCTAGAGATGGGGACCGCGGGGCTTTCTTT. Protein: CSARDGDRGAFF.

This clonotype was recorded a few times. The junction does not match germline at one end; this may be a read error. The V gene is TRBV19, the J gene TRBJ2-7; either TRBD1 or TRBD2 may fit D (6 bases each). Germline V gene sequence: CDR1 LNHDA, CDR2 SQIVND (reference sequence). This CDR3 comprises 15 residues. DNA of the CDR3: TGTGCCACTAGTACCGGGGGCGCTTTAACCTACGAGCAGTACTTC. This translates into CATSTGGALTYEQYF.

This clonotype was recorded a few times. The chain is built from TRBV29-1 and TRBJ1-5, with 11 bases lining up with TRBD1. J was trimmed by 7 bases and V by 4 bases; bases with no gene match: 6. The CDR3 extends over 14 amino acids. The germline V gene has CDR1 SQVTM and CDR2 ANQGSEA. The CDR3 loop is CSVAGQGEWQPQHF. CDR3 nucleotides: TGCAGCGTTGCGGGACAGGGGGAGTGGCAGCCCCAGCATTTT.

This clonotype was counted a few times. V and J are TRBV4-3 and TRBJ1-3; the D gene is possibly TRBD1 (6 bases). This CDR3 region has 16 residues. The V gene lost 0 bases and the J gene lost 4 bases, with 13 bases spanning the gap. The germline V gene has CDR1 LGHNA and CDR2 YSLEER. The CDR3, as DNA: TGCGCCAGCAGCCAAGAACAGGGTCTAAGAGGAAACACCATATATTTT. It yields the protein CASSQEQGLRGNTIYF.

The rearrangement joins TRBV14 to TRBJ2-5; D assignment may be TRBD1 or TRBD2 (5 bases each). This CDR3 has 14 residues. Deletions cut 3 bases from V and 7 bases from J, with 15 bases between. The V gene's germline CDR1 is SGHDN and CDR2 FVKESK. This CDR3 reads CASSQGLTGGTQYF. The DNA of the CDR3 is TGTGCCAGCAGCCAGGGTCTCACAGGAGGGACCCAGTACTTC.

The chain links TRBV2 to TRBJ2-5; D call uncertain. The CDR3 runs to 13 residues. Germline loops: CDR1 SNHLY, CDR2 FYNNEI. The ends were cut back, 7 bases at V and 1 base at J, with 10 bases in the middle. As DNA, the CDR3 is TGTGCCAGCATACCCCCTGCCCAAGAGACCCAGTACTTC. As protein: CASIPPAQETQYF.

This sequence joins TRBV2 and TRBJ1-6; 9 bases agree with TRBD1. Trimming cost V 7 bases and J 7 bases; bases outside gene matches: 8. Germline CDR1 reads SNHLY; CDR2 reads FYNNEI. The CDR3 covers 15 residues. The CDR3 DNA sequence: TGTGCCAGCATCCCGGGACAGGGTTCCAATTCACCCCTCCACTTT. Translation gives CASIPGQGSNSPLHF. The full variable domain, rest sourced from reference TRBV2 and TRBJ1-6, is EPEVTQTPSHQVTQMGQEVILRCVPISNHLYFYWYRQILGQKVEFLVSFYNNEISEKSEIFDDQFSVERPDGSNFTLKIRSTKLEDSAMYFCASIPGQGSNSPLHFGNGTRLTVT.

This clonotype has a count of ten or more. The chain combines TRBV11-2 with TRBJ2-3; D unclear. Trimming pared 5 bases from V and 2 bases from J, leaving 14 bases between. Germline values: CDR1 SGHAT, CDR2 FQNNGV. The CDR3 is 15 amino acids. The CDR3 here is CASSPRRDSTDTQYF. The DNA for the CDR3 is TGTGCCAGCAGCCCTCGGCGAGACTCCACAGATACGCAGTATTTT.

This clonotype was seen many times. The chain has TRBV7-2 and TRBJ1-5; D not certain. The CDR3 contains 16 residues. The germline V and J ends were trimmed by 5 bases and 5 bases, with 19 bases remaining between them. Per the germline V gene, CDR1 is SGHTA and CDR2 is FQGNSA. Here the CDR3 DNA reads TGTGCCAGCAGCCCTAGGCGTGGACCCCTTGATCAGCCCCAGCATTTT. As protein: CASSPRRGPLDQPQHF.